This T cell receptor beta chain was identified during a study of identical twins. Overall study results and limits: Beta out-of-frame sequences showed weaker excess sharing between twins. Within cord blood, abundant beta clonotypes carried fewer insertions, but memory repertoires showed no such trend.

Healthy Caucasians were all of the donors. Germline loops: CDR1 DFQATT, CDR2 SNEGSKA (reference sequence). This CDR3 spans 13 amino acids. V was pared by 3 bases and J by 7 bases, with 13 bases between. This clonotype was counted only a few times. Its specificity is unknown. Template switching added a universal primer binding site, and final cDNA carried unique molecular identifiers. TCRdb reprocessed the 5' RACE reads with MiXCR, giving one entry per CDR3 protein. The table has around 1.7 million distinct CDR3 sequences, less than 35% seen once. This sequence joins TRBV20-1 and TRBJ1-5, with D possibly being TRBD1 (5 bases). The source of this sequence is a newborn girl in good health. The source material was cord blood. The CDR3 bases are TGCAGTGCTAGGGGACCGGGTCGGCAGCCCCAGCATTTT. This codes for CSARGPGRQPQHF.